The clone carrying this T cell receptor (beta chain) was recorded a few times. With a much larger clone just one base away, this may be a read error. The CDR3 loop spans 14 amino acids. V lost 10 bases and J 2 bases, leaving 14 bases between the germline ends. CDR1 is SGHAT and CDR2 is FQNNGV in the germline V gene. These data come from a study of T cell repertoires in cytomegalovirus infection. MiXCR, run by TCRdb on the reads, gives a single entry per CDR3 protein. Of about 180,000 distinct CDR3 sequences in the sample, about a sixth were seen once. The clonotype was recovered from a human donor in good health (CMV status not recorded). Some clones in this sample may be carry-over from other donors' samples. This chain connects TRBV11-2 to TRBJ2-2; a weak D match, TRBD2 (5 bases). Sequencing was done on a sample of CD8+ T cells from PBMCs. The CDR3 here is CANSRRGNTGELFF. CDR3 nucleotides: TGTGCCAACAGTCGACGGGGTAACACCGGGGAGCTGTTTTTT.